The clone carrying this T cell receptor (beta chain) appeared a single time. This entry belongs to a study of blood T cell repertoires in COVID-19. The data were produced by immunoSEQ multiplex PCR, yet TCRdb's version contains in-frame clones alone and is incomplete. The sample consists of around 300,000 clones, approximately 88% of them appearing once. Trimming shortened V by 6 bases and J by 3 bases, and 8 bases separated the two germline ends. The CDR3 length is 13 residues. In germline, CDR1 is MDHEN, CDR2 SYDVKM. The sequenced sample consisted of peripheral blood. The clonotype comes from a woman younger than 45 with COVID-19, enrolled during active disease. V gene TRBV28 combines with J gene TRBJ2-2; possible D gene TRBD1, 5 bases. The chain's CDR3 is CASRKQDTGELFF. The CDR3 DNA reads TGTGCCAGCAGGAAACAGGACACCGGGGAGCTGTTTTTT.